Below, 30 T cell receptor beta chains from the same sample are listed, as sequenced in a study of cytomegalovirus exposure and HLA in healthy donors. The study ran its PCR with 60 Vbeta and 13 Jbeta primers. Only in-frame clones appear in the TCRdb table, and some are missing; sequencing was by immunoSEQ multiplex PCR. The repertoire includes fewer than 150,000 clones, 70% to 80% of them detected once, and approximately 4.9% sits in the top ten. What was sequenced was PBMCs. The receptors were sampled from a woman between 50 and 59 years old in good health and CMV-seronegative.

The chain recombines TRBV5-1 with TRBJ1-1, with D possibly TRBD1 on 5 matching bases. The CDR3 runs to 15 residues. Germline lookup yields CDR1 SGHRS and CDR2 YFSETQ. Trimming pared 1 base from V and 2 bases from J, leaving 12 bases between. The CDR3 region has the DNA TGCGCCAGCAGCTTGTCTCGGGGACTAAACACTGAAGCTTTCTTT. Residues: CASSLSRGLNTEAFF.

A single count supports this clone. The chain uses TRBV4-3 and TRBJ2-5, with no clear D. Judging by the DNA end, TRBJ2-7 fits better; the J call may be wrong. This CDR3 region has 14 residues. The germline gives CDR1 LGHNA, CDR2 YSLEER. For the CDR3, the DNA is TGCGCCAGCAGCCAAGGGCTTAGCTCCTACGAGCAGTACTTC. Protein sequence: CASSQGLSSYEQYF.

This clone was seen more than once but under ten times. The rearrangement uses TRBV5-4 and TRBJ1-6, with D perhaps TRBD1 (5 bases). Germline V gene sequence: CDR1 SGHNT, CDR2 YYREEE (reference sequence). The CDR3 loop spans 14 amino acids. Trimming removed 1 base at V and 5 bases at J, with 7 bases between. The CDR3 DNA follows: TGTGCCAGCAGCTTGAACAGGAATAATTCACCCCTCCACTTT. Amino acids: CASSLNRNNSPLHF.

The J gene is TRBJ1-2, the V gene TRBV7-6; TRBD1 agrees at 7 bases. This CDR3 contains 13 residues. The germline V gene has CDR1 SGHVS and CDR2 FNYEAQ. V shed 4 bases and J 6 bases; nucleotides not matched to a gene: 5. The CDR3 DNA sequence: TGTGCCAGCAGCTCCGGGAGGGGGCATGGCTACACCTTC. Translating it yields CASSSGRGHGYTF.

The V call is TRBV19, the J call TRBJ2-5; D might be TRBD2 (7 bases). Germline V lookup: CDR1 LNHDA, CDR2 SQIVND (reference sequence). V shed 10 bases and J shed 5 bases, with 17 bases lying between them. The CDR3 extends over 13 amino acids. CDR3 in amino acids: CATLGGGGETQYF. For the CDR3, the DNA is TGTGCCACCCTAGGGGGGGGCGGGGAGACCCAGTACTTC. Combining the CDR3 with reference TRBV19 and TRBJ2-5 gives the whole variable domain DGGITQSPKYLFRKEGQNVTLSCEQNLNHDAMYWYRQDPGQGLRLIYYSQIVNDFQKGDIAEGYSVSREKKESFPLTVTSAQKNPTAFYLCATLGGGGETQYFGPGTRLLVL.

The V gene is TRBV19, the J gene TRBJ2-5, with 10 bases fitting TRBD2. J was trimmed by 2 bases and V by 3 bases; bases with no gene match: 3. The CDR3 covers 15 residues. The germline V gene has CDR1 LNHDA and CDR2 SQIVND (reference sequence). CDR3 amino acids: CASSMLTSGQETQYF. In DNA, the CDR3 is TGTGCCAGTAGTATGTTGACTAGCGGGCAAGAGACCCAGTACTTC.

The chain carries TRBV5-1 and TRBJ1-2, with D tentatively TRBD1 (6 bases). The CDR3 consists of 15 residues. The ends were cut back, 3 bases at V and 5 bases at J, with 17 bases in the middle. From germline, CDR1 is SGHRS and CDR2 YFSETQ. CDR3 region: CASSSAGDTRYGYTF. The CDR3 bases are TGCGCCAGCAGCTCAGCCGGGGACACAAGATATGGCTACACCTTC. The variable domain in full, completed from reference TRBV5-1 and TRBJ1-2, reads KAGVTQTPRYLIKTRGQQVTLSCSPISGHRSVSWYQQTPGQGLQFLFEYFSETQRNKGNFPGRFSGRQFSNSRSEMNVSTLELGDSALYLCASSSAGDTRYGYTFGSGTRLTVV.

In this sample, this clone turned up once. The chain joins TRBV6-1 to TRBJ2-1; 8 bases are a match to TRBD1. With V trimmed by 7 bases and J by 9 bases, 8 bases remained unmatched. CDR3 length equals 13 residues. Per the germline V gene, CDR1 is MNHNS and CDR2 is SASEGT. CDR3 nucleotides: TGTGCCAGCACCCAGGGGGCGGAACGTGAGCAGTTCTTC. Translated: CASTQGAEREQFF.

This CDR3 reads CASSRGQENTGELFF. For the CDR3, the DNA is TGTGCCAGCTCACGGGGACAGGAAAACACCGGGGAGCTGTTTTTT. The chain is built from TRBV18 and TRBJ2-2; 8 bases align to TRBD1. The J segment lost 2 bases and the V segment lost 4 bases, leaving 3 bases of the junction unmatched. The CDR3 sequence is 15 residues long. Germline CDR1 reads KGHSH; CDR2 reads LQKENI.

This rearrangement joins TRBV10-3 to TRBJ2-7; the match to TRBD2 covers 10 bases. The CDR3 runs to 16 residues. The germline V gene has CDR1 ENHRY and CDR2 SYGVKD. V was pared by 0 bases and J by 2 bases, with 4 bases of the junction left unmatched. The CDR3: CAISESRSGGAYEQYF. CDR3 coding DNA: TGTGCCATCAGTGAGTCACGGAGCGGGGGGGCCTACGAGCAGTACTTC.

The V gene is TRBV6-1, the J gene TRBJ2-1; 8 nucleotides align to TRBD1. Trimming removed 2 bases from V and 2 bases from J; junction bases left unmatched: 8. This CDR3 has 17 amino acids. Germline V gene data show CDR1 as MNHNS and CDR2 as SASEGT. CDR3 nucleotide sequence: TGTGCCAGCAGTGAATTGGACAGGGCGACTCCCTACAATGAGCAGTTCTTC. This encodes CASSELDRATPYNEQFF.

J is TRBJ2-2 and V is TRBV29-1; weak D call: TRBD2 (6 bases). V shed 7 bases and J shed 6 bases, with 15 bases lying between them. The CDR3 extends over 13 amino acids. In germline, CDR1 is SQVTM, CDR2 ANQGSEA. CDR3 DNA sequence: TGCAGCGCCCGGGACTCCGGGGCCGGGGAGCTGTTTTTT. Protein product: CSARDSGAGELFF.

This chain's CDR3 is CASSLNTRGTGELFF. In nucleotides, the CDR3 is TGTGCCAGCAGTCTAAACACCAGGGGGACCGGGGAGCTGTTTTTT. The V call is TRBV6-6, the J call TRBJ2-2; TRBD1 matches 7 bases. The V gene's germline CDR1 is MNHNY and CDR2 SVGAGI (reference sequence). The CDR3 runs to 15 residues. Trimming cost V 5 bases and J 5 bases; bases outside gene matches: 8.

The chain joins TRBV5-8 to TRBJ2-2, with 12 bases that match TRBD1. This CDR3 contains 17 residues. CDR1 is SGHTS, CDR2 YDEGEE, per germline. The J segment lost 4 bases and the V segment lost 0 bases, leaving 4 bases of the junction unmatched. The CDR3 region is CASSLGPGQGATGELFF. The CDR3 region has the DNA TGTGCCAGCAGCTTGGGGCCGGGACAGGGGGCCACCGGGGAGCTGTTTTTT.

The chain joins TRBV11-1 to TRBJ2-2; TRBD1 might be the D (5 bases). Trimming shortened V by 5 bases and J by 8 bases, and 12 bases separated the two germline ends. Germline values: CDR1 SGHAT, CDR2 FQDESV (reference sequence). The CDR3 totals 13 residues. CDR3 amino acids: CASSKEQEGELFF. In nucleotides, the CDR3 is TGTGCCAGCAGCAAAGAACAGGAGGGGGAGCTGTTTTTT.

The J gene is TRBJ1-1, the V gene TRBV6-1, with a tentative D call TRBD1 (6 bases). Germline CDR1 is MNHNS and CDR2 is SASEGT. The CDR3 spans 14 residues. Trimming took off 4 bases at V and 1 base at J, with 10 bases between the two ends. The CDR3 coding sequence is TGTGCCAGCAGTGCCCAACAGGGGAACACTGAAGCTTTCTTT. It yields the protein CASSAQQGNTEAFF.

This chain uses TRBV7-8 with TRBJ2-5; D possibly corresponds to TRBD2 (6 bases). Trimming cost V 4 bases and J 1 base, with 16 bases left between them. Per germline, CDR1 SGHVS and CDR2 FQNEAQ. The CDR3 runs 16 residues. The CDR3 coding sequence is TGTGCCAGCAGCTCCAGCGGGCGCAGAAGCCAAGAGACCCAGTACTTC. Its protein is CASSSSGRRSQETQYF.

The chain joins TRBV10-3 to TRBJ1-2, with TRBD1 matching 7 bases. J was trimmed by 6 bases and V by 4 bases; bases with no gene match: 8. CDR1 ENHRY and CDR2 SYGVKD come from the germline V gene. This CDR3 comprises 14 residues. The DNA for the CDR3 is TGTGCCATCAGTGGGGTCAGGGGGAAGGATGGCTACACCTTC. As protein: CAISGVRGKDGYTF.

The chain is built from TRBV4-3 and TRBJ2-1, with D maybe TRBD2 (5 bases). This CDR3 has 17 residues. Trimming took 1 base from V and 6 from J, leaving 19 bases between them. From germline, CDR1 is LGHNA and CDR2 YSLEER. The CDR3 DNA sequence: TGCGCCAGCAGCCAAGGTCTTCCTGGTAACCGGGGCAATGAGCAGTTCTTC. It is translated as CASSQGLPGNRGNEQFF.

The chain combines TRBV6-6 with TRBJ2-1; TRBD2 matches 8 bases. The CDR3 loop spans 16 amino acids. V shed 0 bases and J 1 base; nucleotides not matched to a gene: 2. Germline loops: CDR1 MNHNY, CDR2 SVGAGI (reference sequence). CDR3 sequence (DNA): TGTGCCAGCAGTTACTCGCCTAGCGGGTCCTACAATGAGCAGTTCTTC. Protein: CASSYSPSGSYNEQFF.

V and J are TRBV5-1 and TRBJ1-2, with a weak D call TRBD1 (5 bases). Trimming pared 0 bases from V and 3 bases from J, leaving 9 bases between. The CDR3 extends over 14 amino acids. Germline assignment: CDR1 SGHRS and CDR2 YFSETQ. The CDR3 region is CASSLAIQDYGYTF. The CDR3 region has the DNA TGCGCCAGCAGCTTGGCGATACAGGACTATGGCTACACCTTC.

V and J are TRBV6-5 and TRBJ2-7; the D gene is possibly TRBD1 (6 bases). The CDR3 contains 14 residues. Germline lookup yields CDR1 MNHEY and CDR2 SVGAGI. V lost 5 bases, J lost 0 bases, and 11 bases lay in between. CDR3 residues: CASSRTALSYEQYF. The CDR3 nucleotides read TGTGCCAGCAGTCGGACAGCGCTCTCCTACGAGCAGTACTTC.

The table lists this clone with a count of one. The chain links TRBV7-9 to TRBJ1-4, with 7 nucleotides matching TRBD1. Losses at the gene ends were 6 bases for V and 4 bases for J; bases not matched to a gene: 8. CDR3 length: 15 amino acids. The germline V gene has CDR1 SEHNR and CDR2 FQNEAQ (reference sequence). The CDR3 reads CASREEGQRNEKLFF. The CDR3 DNA sequence: TGTGCCAGCAGGGAAGAGGGACAGCGTAATGAAAAACTGTTTTTT.

The V and J genes are TRBV7-8 and TRBJ1-4; possible D gene TRBD1, 5 bases. Looked up from germline, CDR1 is SGHVS and CDR2 is FQNEAQ. There are 15 residues in the CDR3. Deletions cut 1 base from V and 6 bases from J, with 12 bases between. CDR3 sequence: CASSLEGWGDEKLFF. In nucleotides, the CDR3 is TGTGCCAGCAGCTTAGAGGGTTGGGGGGATGAAAAACTGTTTTTT.

The gene calls are TRBV4-1 and TRBJ1-6; a possible D gene is TRBD1 (5 bases). Germline V CDR1 and CDR2: MGHRA, YSYEKL. V was pared by 3 bases and J by 4 bases, with 16 bases between. The CDR3 spans 17 residues. The CDR3 DNA reads as TGCGCCAGCAGCCATCGTCCACAAGGGGATTATAATTCACCCCTCCACTTT. Translating gives CASSHRPQGDYNSPLHF.

This clone was picked up one time. The chain uses TRBV6-1 and TRBJ2-3; 11 nucleotides match TRBD2. CDR3 length: 16 residues. Trimming took 2 bases from V and 4 from J; bases not matched to a gene: 5. Germline CDR1 MNHNS, CDR2 SASEGT. The CDR3 region is CASSETLAGGSDTQYF. CDR3 in DNA: TGTGCCAGCAGTGAAACGCTAGCGGGGGGTTCAGATACGCAGTATTTT.

The chain joins TRBV9 to TRBJ2-3; D perhaps matches TRBD2 (6 bases). CDR1 and CDR2 from the germline V gene are SGDLS and YYNGEE. V was trimmed by 5 bases and J by 2 bases, leaving 12 bases between them. The CDR3 sequence is 14 residues long. The CDR3 bases are TGTGCCAGCAGTCTCCGGGACTCCACAGATACGCAGTATTTT. Translated, it gives CASSLRDSTDTQYF.

For this clone: One junction end does not reproduce the germline sequence, and a read error may be involved. The V and J genes are TRBV7-7 and TRBJ2-3; 14 bases match TRBD2. CDR1 is SSHAT, CDR2 FNYEAQ, per germline (reference sequence). The CDR3 runs to 15 residues. CDR3 amino acids: CASSPTSGGVDTQYF. DNA for the CDR3: TGTGCTAGCAGCCCGACTAGCGGGGGGGTAGATACGCAGTATTTT.

The chain links TRBV9 to TRBJ1-2, with a weak D call TRBD1 (6 bases). Trimming took off 3 bases at V and 8 bases at J, with 20 bases between the two ends. The CDR3 totals 15 residues. Germline loops: CDR1 SGDLS, CDR2 YYNGEE. The CDR3 bases are TGTGCCAGCAGCGGATCCCTGGGGGGGGCTGGAGGCTACACCTTC. It yields the protein CASSGSLGGAGGYTF.

The CDR3 nucleotides read TGTGCCATCAGTGTTTTAGCGGCGTTCACAGATACGCAGTATTTT. It codes for CAISVLAAFTDTQYF. V usage is TRBV10-3 and J usage is TRBJ2-3; weak D call: TRBD2 (6 bases). The germline V gene encodes CDR1 ENHRY and CDR2 SYGVKD. V was trimmed by 4 bases and J by 2 bases, leaving 13 bases between them. The CDR3 sequence is 15 residues long.